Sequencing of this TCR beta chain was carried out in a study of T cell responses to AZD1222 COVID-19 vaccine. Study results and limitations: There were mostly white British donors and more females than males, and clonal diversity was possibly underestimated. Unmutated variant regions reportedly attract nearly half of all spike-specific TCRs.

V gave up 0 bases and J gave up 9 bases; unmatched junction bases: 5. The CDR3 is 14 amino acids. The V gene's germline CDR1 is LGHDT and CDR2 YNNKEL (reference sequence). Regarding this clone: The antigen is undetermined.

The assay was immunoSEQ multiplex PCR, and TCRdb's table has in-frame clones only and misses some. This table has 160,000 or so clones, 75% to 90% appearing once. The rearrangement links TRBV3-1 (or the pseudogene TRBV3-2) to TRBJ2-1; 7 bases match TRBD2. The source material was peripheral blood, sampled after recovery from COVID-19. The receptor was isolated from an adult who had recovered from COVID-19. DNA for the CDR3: TGTGCCAGCAGCCAAGATGGGGGGGTTGGTGAGCAGTTCTTC. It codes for CASSQDGGVGEQFF.